This T cell receptor beta chain originates from a study of healthy donors' naive CD4 and CD8 T cells. A linear amplification protocol produced the TCR libraries from approximately 460 ng of total RNA. From the reads, TCRdb called clonotypes with MiXCR, one entry per CDR3 protein. This sample carries approximately 180,000 distinct CDR3 sequences, around 80% of them seen once, and the ten largest clones take 2% to 2.5%. Naive CD4+ cells were sorted as CD4+CD8-CD45RO-CD45RA+; naive CD8+ as CD8+CD4-CD45RA+CD27bright. The sequencing sample was made of naive CD4+ and CD8+ T cells sorted from blood, pooled from several donors. The receptor's source is a pool of human donors in good health; the sample pools cells from several healthy donors.

DNA for the CDR3: TGTGCCAGTAGTATAGATTGGGGACAAGCTAACTATGGCTACACCTTC. Encoded protein: CASSIDWGQANYGYTF. The chain employs TRBV19 and TRBJ1-2; D is possibly TRBD1 (6 bases). This CDR3 spans 16 amino acids. V was clipped by 0 bases and J by 0 bases, with 11 bases between them. Germline assignment: CDR1 LNHDA and CDR2 SQIVND (reference sequence).